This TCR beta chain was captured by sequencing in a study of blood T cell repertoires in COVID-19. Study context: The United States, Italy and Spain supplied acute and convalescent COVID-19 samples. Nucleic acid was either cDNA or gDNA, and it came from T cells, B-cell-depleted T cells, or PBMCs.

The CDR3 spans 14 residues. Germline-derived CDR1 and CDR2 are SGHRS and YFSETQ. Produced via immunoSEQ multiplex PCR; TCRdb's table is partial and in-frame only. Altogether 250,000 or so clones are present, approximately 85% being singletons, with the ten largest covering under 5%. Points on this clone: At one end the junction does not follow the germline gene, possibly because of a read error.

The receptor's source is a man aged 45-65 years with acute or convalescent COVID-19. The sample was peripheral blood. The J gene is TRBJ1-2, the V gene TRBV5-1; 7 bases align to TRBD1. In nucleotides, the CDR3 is TGCGCCAGCACCTTGGGGGACAGTCGGACTGGCTACACCTTC. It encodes CASTLGDSRTGYTF. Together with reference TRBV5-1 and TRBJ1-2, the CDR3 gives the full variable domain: KAGVTQTPRYLIKTRGQQVTLSCSPISGHRSVSWYQQTPGQGLQFLFEYFSETQRNKGNFPGRFSGRQFSNSRSEMNVSTLELGDSALYLCASTLGDSRTGYTFGSGTRLTVV.